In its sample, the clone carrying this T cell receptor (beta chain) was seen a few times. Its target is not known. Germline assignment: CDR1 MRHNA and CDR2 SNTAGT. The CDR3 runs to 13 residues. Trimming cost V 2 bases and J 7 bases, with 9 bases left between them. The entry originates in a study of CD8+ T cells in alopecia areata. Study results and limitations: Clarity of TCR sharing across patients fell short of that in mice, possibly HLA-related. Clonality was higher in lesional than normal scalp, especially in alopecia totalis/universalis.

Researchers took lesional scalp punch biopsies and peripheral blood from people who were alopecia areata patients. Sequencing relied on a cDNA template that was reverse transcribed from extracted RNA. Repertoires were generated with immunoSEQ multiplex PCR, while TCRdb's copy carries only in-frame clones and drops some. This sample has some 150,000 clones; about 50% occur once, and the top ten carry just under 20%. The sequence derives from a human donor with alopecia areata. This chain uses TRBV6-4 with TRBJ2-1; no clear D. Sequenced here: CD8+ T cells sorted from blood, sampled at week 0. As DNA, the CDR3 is TGTGCCAGCAGTGACCGGATGGGGAATGAGCAGTTCTTC. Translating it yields CASSDRMGNEQFF.